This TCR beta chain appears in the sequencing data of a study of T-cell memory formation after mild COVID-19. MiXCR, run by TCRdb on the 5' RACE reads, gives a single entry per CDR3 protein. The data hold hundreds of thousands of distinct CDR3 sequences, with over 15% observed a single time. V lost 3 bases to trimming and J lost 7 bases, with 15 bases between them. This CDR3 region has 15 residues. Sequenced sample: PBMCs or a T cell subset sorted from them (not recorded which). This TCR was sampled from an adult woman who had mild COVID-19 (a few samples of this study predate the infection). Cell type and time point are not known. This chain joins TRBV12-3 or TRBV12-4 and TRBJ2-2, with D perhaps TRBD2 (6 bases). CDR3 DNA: TGTGCCAGCAGTTTCGGGTCGCCGCGGGGCGGGGAGCTGTTTTTT. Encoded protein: CASSFGSPRGGELFF.